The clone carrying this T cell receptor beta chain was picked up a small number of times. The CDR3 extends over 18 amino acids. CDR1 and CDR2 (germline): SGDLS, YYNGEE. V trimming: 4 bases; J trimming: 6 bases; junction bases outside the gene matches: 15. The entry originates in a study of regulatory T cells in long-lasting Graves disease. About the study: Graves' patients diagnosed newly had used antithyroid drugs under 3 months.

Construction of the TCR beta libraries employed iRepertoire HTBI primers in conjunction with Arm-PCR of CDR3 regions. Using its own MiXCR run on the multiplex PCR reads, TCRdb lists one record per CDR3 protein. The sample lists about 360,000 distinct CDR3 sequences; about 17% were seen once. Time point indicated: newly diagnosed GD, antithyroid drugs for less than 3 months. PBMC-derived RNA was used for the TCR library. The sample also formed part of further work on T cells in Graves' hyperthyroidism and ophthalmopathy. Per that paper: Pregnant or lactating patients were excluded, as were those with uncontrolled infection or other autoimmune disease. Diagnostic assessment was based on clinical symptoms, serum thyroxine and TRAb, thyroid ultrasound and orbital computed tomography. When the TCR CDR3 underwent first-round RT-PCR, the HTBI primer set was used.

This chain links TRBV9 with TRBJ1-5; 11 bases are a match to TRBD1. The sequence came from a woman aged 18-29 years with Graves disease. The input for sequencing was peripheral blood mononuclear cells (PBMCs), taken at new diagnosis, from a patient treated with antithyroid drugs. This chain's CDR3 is CASSPGQGAGISGQPQHF. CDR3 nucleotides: TGTGCCAGCAGCCCCGGACAGGGGGCTGGGATTTCCGGTCAGCCCCAGCATTTT. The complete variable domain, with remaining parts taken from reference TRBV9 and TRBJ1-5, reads DSGVTQTPKHLITATGQRVTLRCSPRSGDLSVYWYQQSLDQGLQFLIQYYNGEERAKGNILERFSAQQFPDLHSELNLSSLELGDSALYFCASSPGQGAGISGQPQHFGDGTRLSIL.